Presented here are 15 T cell receptor beta chains from one specimen sequenced in a study of T cell repertoires in cytomegalovirus infection (dated by TCRdb to 2018 to 2020). Their antigens remain unidentified. Reading the label with the study, this specimen's treatment or condition is: in vitro stimulation with specific CMV peptide epitopes to enrich CMV-specific T cells. Sequencing was performed on an Illumina HiSeq 1500. TCRdb handled the public reads itself, with Q25 trimming in fastp and clone calling in MiXCR, and kept productive beta chains. Identical CDR3 protein sequences are pooled into one entry, listed with their most common genes and DNA. The sample table holds fewer than 900,000 distinct CDR3 sequences, of which almost 30% were seen once. The ten largest clonotypes hold around 13% of the sample. The specimen comprised cultured CD8+ T cells from PBMCs, sampled from culture after CMV antigen stimulation. The receptors were sampled from a human donor in good health (CMV status not recorded). Some clones in this sample may be carry-over from other donors' samples.

The chain carries TRBV14 and TRBJ1-2; maybe TRBD1 (5 bases). The germline gives CDR1 SGHDN, CDR2 FVKESK. CDR3 length: 13 amino acids. With 4 bases removed from V and 8 bases from J, the gap between germline ends came to 14 bases. The CDR3 protein is CASSLSGGRGYTF. CDR3 coding DNA: TGTGCCAGCAGCCTTTCGGGGGGTCGCGGCTACACCTTC.

This clonotype was seen only a few times. V is TRBV6-2 or TRBV6-3 and J is TRBJ2-5; D uncertain. Per germline, CDR1 MNHEY and CDR2 SVGEGT. The CDR3 has 15 residues. Deletions cut 4 bases from V and 3 bases from J, with 15 bases between. The CDR3 DNA is TGTGCCAGCAGTTCCCTGGACCAAGCTAAAGAGACCCAGTACTTC. The encoded protein is CASSSLDQAKETQYF.

Many counts were recorded for this clonotype. The genes are TRBV11-2 and TRBJ2-3; 7 nucleotides agree with TRBD2. Trimming took 7 bases from V and 6 from J; bases not matched to a gene: 16. The CDR3 spans 16 residues. Germline CDR1 is SGHAT and CDR2 is FQNNGV. The CDR3 bases are TGTGCCAGCACCGCCGGGGGGACGTATTCGTCGGATACGCAGTATTTT. It encodes CASTAGGTYSSDTQYF.

The chain employs TRBV20-1 and TRBJ2-3, with D tentatively TRBD2 (7 bases). The CDR3 contains 15 residues. The germline CDR1 and CDR2 sequences are DFQATT and SNEGSKA (reference sequence). The germline V and J ends were trimmed by 6 bases and 0 bases, with 16 bases remaining between them. CDR3 in DNA: TGCAGTGCGTCGGGGGCGGGGGTTAGCACAGATACGCAGTATTTT. It yields the protein CSASGAGVSTDTQYF.

The chain carries TRBV29-1 and TRBJ2-1; possible D gene TRBD1, 5 bases. Germline assignment: CDR1 SQVTM and CDR2 ANQGSEA. Deletions cut 4 bases from V and 9 bases from J, with 13 bases between. The CDR3 has 12 amino acids. CDR3 coding DNA: TGCAGCGTTGGGCCAGGGTGGGCTGAGCAGTTCTTC. As protein: CSVGPGWAEQFF.

This chain joins TRBV19 and TRBJ2-7; D remains unclear. Germline CDR1 reads LNHDA; CDR2 reads SQIVND (reference sequence). V dropped 1 base and J dropped 3 bases, with 10 bases sitting between them. This CDR3 contains 14 residues. CDR3 coding DNA: TGTGCCAGTAGTATAGGCCACGGAATCTACGAGCAGTACTTC. Translating gives CASSIGHGIYEQYF.

This clonotype was detected many times. V usage is TRBV7-2 and J usage is TRBJ2-1; TRBD1 might be the D (5 bases). CDR1 and CDR2 (germline): SGHTA, FQGNSA. Trimming removed 1 base from V and 0 bases from J, with 16 bases in between. The CDR3 spans 18 residues. CDR3 nucleotides: TGTGCCAGCAGCTTAGTATTAGGACAATTTAGCTCCTACAATGAGCAGTTCTTC. Protein: CASSLVLGQFSSYNEQFF.

The rearrangement uses TRBV4-2 and TRBJ1-1; unclear D gene. V was trimmed by 9 bases and J by 7 bases, leaving 12 bases between them. In germline, CDR1 is LGHNA, CDR2 YNFKEQ. CDR3 length equals 11 residues. The CDR3 DNA is TGTGCCAGTCACGGCGGCTATGAAGCTTTCTTT. The encoded protein is CASHGGYEAFF.

V is TRBV6-5 and J is TRBJ1-1; 10 nucleotides align to TRBD1. The J segment lost 6 bases and the V segment lost 1 base, leaving 8 bases of the junction unmatched. Germline CDR1 is MNHEY and CDR2 is SVGAGI. This CDR3 has 16 amino acids. The CDR3 DNA reads as TGTGCCAGCAGTTACTGGACAGGGGGTAATTTGCCTGAAGCTTTCTTT. This encodes CASSYWTGGNLPEAFF.

This chain joins TRBV7-2 and TRBJ2-1; D perhaps matches TRBD2 (5 bases). This CDR3 region has 17 residues. The V and J ends lost 5 bases and 3 bases respectively, with 20 bases between them. Germline V lookup: CDR1 SGHTA, CDR2 FQGNSA. The DNA of the CDR3 is TGTGCCAGCAGCCCCCAAGAGGGTTCAAGGAACTACAATGAGCAGTTCTTC. Translation gives CASSPQEGSRNYNEQFF.

A few counts support this clonotype. The rearrangement joins TRBV2 to TRBJ2-3; 10 bases are shared with TRBD1. There are 17 residues in the CDR3. The germline V gene has CDR1 SNHLY and CDR2 FYNNEI. After removal of 7 bases from V and 2 bases from J, the junction contained 12 bases not matched to a gene. DNA of the CDR3: TGTGCCAGCACTGAGGCCCGGACAGGGGGTCACACAGATACGCAGTATTTT. Amino acids: CASTEARTGGHTDTQYF.

V gene TRBV18 combines with J gene TRBJ2-3, with D possibly being TRBD1 or TRBD2 (5 bases each). Trimming shortened V by 7 bases and J by 0 bases, and 14 bases separated the two germline ends. The CDR3 is made up of 15 amino acids. CDR1 and CDR2 from the germline V gene are KGHSH and LQKENI. DNA of the CDR3: TGTGCCAGCTTCCTCGGACGGGACAGCACAGATACGCAGTATTTT. This sequence encodes CASFLGRDSTDTQYF. The variable domain in full, with the rest retrieved from reference TRBV18 and TRBJ2-3, is NAGVMQNPRHLVRRRGQEARLRCSPMKGHSHVYWYRQLPEEGLKFMVYLQKENIIDESGMPKERFSAEFPKEGPSILRIQQVVRGDSAAYFCASFLGRDSTDTQYFGPGTRLTVL.

This clonotype came up many times. The V and J genes are TRBV19 and TRBJ2-5, with no clear D. V shed 5 bases and J shed 2 bases, with 12 bases lying between them. The germline gives CDR1 LNHDA, CDR2 SQIVND (reference sequence). This CDR3 contains 14 residues. CDR3 DNA: TGTGCCAGTAGTCTGATGATCCCTCAAGAGACCCAGTACTTC. Amino acid sequence: CASSLMIPQETQYF.

The sample holds a few counts of this clonotype. The gene calls are TRBV6-6 and TRBJ2-7; possibly TRBD1 for D (6 bases). Germline CDR1 is MNHNY and CDR2 is SVGAGI (reference sequence). The V end was cut by 4 bases, the J end by 3 bases, with 10 bases between. This CDR3 comprises 13 residues. The CDR3 DNA reads TGTGCCAGCAGTTCCGGGACATACTACGAGCAGTACTTC. It encodes CASSSGTYYEQYF.

This sequence joins TRBV6-8 and TRBJ1-1; D possibly corresponds to TRBD1 (6 bases). CDR1 is MNHGY and CDR2 is SAAAGT in the germline V gene. V shed 2 bases and J shed 4 bases, with 14 bases lying between them. The CDR3 is made up of 15 amino acids. CDR3 nucleotides: TGTGCCAGCAGTTACGCCCCGCAGGGGTTCACTGAAGCTTTCTTT. Its translation is CASSYAPQGFTEAFF.